This T cell receptor beta chain derives from a study of identical twins. MiXCR, run by TCRdb on the 5' RACE reads, gives a single entry per CDR3 protein. This table has around 230,000 distinct CDR3 sequences, around 9.6% appearing once. The V segment lost 4 bases and the J segment 0 bases; nucleotides outside the gene matches: 7. The CDR3 sequence is 16 residues long. CDR1 and CDR2 (germline): SGHTA, FQGNSA. This clonotype was detected a few times. This TCR was sampled from a young woman in good health. The rearrangement joins TRBV7-2 to TRBJ2-7, with 9 nucleotides matching TRBD2. Sequenced sample: memory (CD45RO+) T cells sorted from blood. Written as DNA, the CDR3 is TGTGCCAGCAGCTGGACTAGCGCTAGGAGCTCCTACGAGCAGTACTTC. Its translation: CASSWTSARSSYEQYF.